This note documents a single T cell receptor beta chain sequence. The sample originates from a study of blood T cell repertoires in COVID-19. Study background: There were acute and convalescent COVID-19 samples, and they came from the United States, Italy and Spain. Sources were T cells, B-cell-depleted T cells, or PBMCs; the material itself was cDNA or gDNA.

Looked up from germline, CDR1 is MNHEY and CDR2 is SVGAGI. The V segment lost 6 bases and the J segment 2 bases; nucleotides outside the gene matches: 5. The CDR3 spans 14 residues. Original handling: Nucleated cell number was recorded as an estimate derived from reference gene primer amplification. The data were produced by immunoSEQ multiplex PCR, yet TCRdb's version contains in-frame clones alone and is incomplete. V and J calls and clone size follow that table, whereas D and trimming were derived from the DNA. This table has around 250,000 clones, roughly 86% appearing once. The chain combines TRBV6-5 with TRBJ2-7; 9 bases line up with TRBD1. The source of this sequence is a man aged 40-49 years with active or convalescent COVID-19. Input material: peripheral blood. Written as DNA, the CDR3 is TGTGCCAGCAGAACCGGGACAGGGACCTACGAGCAGTACTTC. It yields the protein CASRTGTGTYEQYF.